These 20 T cell receptor beta chains came from one sample sequenced in a study of shared clonotypes between healthy human individuals. The naive CD8 subset, CD45RO-negative cells positively selected for CCR7, excluded terminally differentiated effector memory CD45RA+ cells. Only in-frame clones appear in the TCRdb table, and some are missing; sequencing was by immunoSEQ multiplex PCR. Of some 2.1 million clones in the sample, about 93% were seen once. Sequences were obtained from naive CD8+ T cells from PBMCs. These receptors all stem from a man aged 18 to 29 in good health. Some clones in this sample may be carry-over from other donors' samples.

Written as DNA, the CDR3 is TGTGCCAGCAACGACAGGGACAACTCCTACGAGCAGTACTTC. Amino acid sequence: CASNDRDNSYEQYF. The genes are TRBV7-9 and TRBJ2-7, with 7 bases fitting TRBD1. Germline CDR1 SEHNR, CDR2 FQNEAQ (reference sequence). V lost 7 bases, J lost 0 bases, and 6 bases stayed unmatched. The CDR3 runs 14 residues.

The rearrangement joins TRBV25-1 to TRBJ2-1; 12 nucleotides agree with TRBD2. The CDR3 is made up of 15 amino acids. The ends lost 8 bases at V and 7 bases at J; junction bases unmatched: 9. CDR1 and CDR2 (germline): MGHDK, SYGVNS. The CDR3 sequence: CASGDLAGGWNEQFF. CDR3 DNA: TGTGCCAGCGGGGACCTAGCGGGAGGGTGGAATGAGCAGTTCTTC.

The chain uses TRBV27 and TRBJ2-1; D is unclear. V lost 5 bases and J lost 2, with 10 bases in between. CDR3 length equals 14 residues. Germline lookup yields CDR1 MNHEY and CDR2 SMNVEV (reference sequence). The CDR3 loop is CASSLDDTYNEQFF. As DNA, the CDR3 is TGTGCCAGCAGTCTGGACGATACCTACAATGAGCAGTTCTTC.

This sequence joins TRBV5-1 and TRBJ2-2, with a tentative D call TRBD2 (5 bases). This CDR3 contains 16 residues. From germline, CDR1 is SGHRS and CDR2 YFSETQ. Trimming took 3 bases from V and 4 from J, leaving 16 bases between them. The CDR3 sequence is CASSWARELGTGELFF. CDR3 bases: TGCGCCAGCAGCTGGGCAAGGGAGCTCGGCACCGGGGAGCTGTTTTTT.

The CDR3 sequence is CASSLSRSATYEQYF. CDR3 coding DNA: TGTGCCAGCAGTTTATCGCGCTCGGCCACCTACGAGCAGTACTTC. The chain couples TRBV27 to TRBJ2-7; D gene ambiguous. This CDR3 has 15 residues. Looked up from germline, CDR1 is MNHEY and CDR2 is SMNVEV (reference sequence). V gave up 0 bases and J gave up 2 bases, with 11 bases separating them.

The chain combines TRBV15 with TRBJ2-3; D remains ambiguous. CDR1 is LNHNV, CDR2 YYDKDF, per germline (reference sequence). Trimming left V 6 bases short and J 5 bases short, with 12 bases between. This CDR3 has 13 residues. As DNA, the CDR3 is TGTGCCACCAGACCAGGTGTCGGAGATACGCAGTATTTT. This translates into CATRPGVGDTQYF. Full variable domain (remainder filled in from reference TRBV15 and TRBJ2-3): DAMVIQNPRYQVTQFGKPVTLSCSQTLNHNVMYWYQQKSSQAPKLLFHYYDKDFNNEADTPDNFQSRRPNTSFCFLDIRSPGLGDTAMYLCATRPGVGDTQYFGPGTRLTVL.

The V call is TRBV27, the J call TRBJ2-1; TRBD2 might be the D (5 bases). Germline V gene sequence: CDR1 MNHEY, CDR2 SMNVEV (reference sequence). This CDR3 region has 16 residues. V shed 5 bases and J shed 1 base, with 15 bases lying between them. The CDR3 DNA follows: TGTGCCAGCAGTGACGGACTCCCCGGTTCCTACAATGAGCAGTTCTTC. This translates into CASSDGLPGSYNEQFF.

The rearrangement uses TRBV7-9 and TRBJ1-3, with D uncertain. Germline lookup yields CDR1 SEHNR and CDR2 FQNEAQ (reference sequence). V was shortened by 2 bases and J by 1 base, with 9 bases between the two germline ends. The CDR3 totals 15 residues. CDR3 in amino acids: CASSLWTVSGNTIYF. Here the CDR3 DNA reads TGTGCCAGCAGCTTATGGACGGTTTCTGGAAACACCATATATTTT.

This chain joins TRBV14 and TRBJ1-2; D is possibly TRBD1 (5 bases). Germline V gene lookup returns CDR1 SGHDN and CDR2 FVKESK. Trimming took 4 bases from V and 4 from J, leaving 16 bases between them. This CDR3 region has 15 residues. CDR3 region: CASSPRPGGGYGYTF. CDR3 in DNA: TGTGCCAGCAGCCCCCGGCCGGGGGGAGGCTATGGCTACACCTTC.

The chain has TRBV11-2 and TRBJ2-1; D is undetermined. The germline CDR1 and CDR2 sequences are SGHAT and FQNNGV. This CDR3 region has 15 residues. The V end was cut by 4 bases, the J end by 2 bases, with 12 bases between. This chain's CDR3 is CASSSDPYPYNEQFF. CDR3 coding DNA: TGTGCCAGCAGCTCCGACCCTTACCCCTACAATGAGCAGTTCTTC.

The rearrangement joins TRBV6-6 to TRBJ2-5; D assignment may be TRBD1 or TRBD2 (5 bases each). The better agreement between TRBJ2-7 and the DNA end casts doubt on the J call. Germline-derived CDR1 and CDR2 are MNHNY and SVGAGI (reference sequence). This CDR3 has 14 amino acids. The CDR3 DNA is TGTGCCAGCAGCTTCCGGGACGGATACTACGAGCAGTACTTC. Encoded protein: CASSFRDGYYEQYF.

V usage is TRBV6-1 and J usage is TRBJ1-1; tentative D call: TRBD1 (6 bases). Germline loops: CDR1 MNHNS, CDR2 SASEGT. Trimming cost V 4 bases and J 3 bases, with 12 bases left between them. This CDR3 is built from 14 residues. The CDR3 loop reads CASSARRTDTEAFF. CDR3 coding DNA: TGTGCCAGCAGTGCGAGAAGGACAGACACTGAAGCTTTCTTT.

This chain connects TRBV2 to TRBJ2-7; D might be TRBD2 (5 bases). Trimming took off 2 bases at V and 5 bases at J, with 16 bases between the two ends. This CDR3 region has 15 residues. Looked up from germline, CDR1 is SNHLY and CDR2 is FYNNEI. The CDR3 sequence: CASSESMGVSHEQYF. CDR3 sequence (DNA): TGTGCCAGCAGTGAAAGTATGGGAGTATCGCACGAGCAGTACTTC.

The genes are TRBV7-2 and TRBJ2-3; no firm D call. Germline values: CDR1 SGHTA, CDR2 FQGNSA. The CDR3 extends over 9 amino acids. Trimming cost V 8 bases and J 6 bases, with 3 bases left between them. The DNA of the CDR3 is TGTGCCAGCGGGGATACGCAGTATTTT. It is translated as CASGDTQYF.

This clone was seen just once. The CDR3 region has the DNA TGTGCCAGCAGACCTACGGGGTCGGATACGCAGTATTTT. Its protein product is CASRPTGSDTQYF. The chain recombines TRBV9 with TRBJ2-3, with D possibly TRBD2 on 5 matching bases. Trimming took 5 bases from V and 6 from J, leaving 13 bases between them. CDR3 size: 13 residues. Germline V gives CDR1 SGDLS, CDR2 YYNGEE.

In regard to this clone: Other DNA sequences in the sample encode the same CDR3. The V and J genes are TRBV5-1 and TRBJ2-7, with TRBD1 matching 11 bases. In germline, CDR1 is SGHRS, CDR2 YFSETQ. This CDR3 comprises 14 residues. Trimming removed 3 bases from V and 5 bases from J; junction bases left unmatched: 4. The CDR3 DNA is TGCGCCAGCAGCTCCGGACAGGGGGCGGACGAGCAGTACTTC. Protein sequence: CASSSGQGADEQYF.

V usage is TRBV11-3 and J usage is TRBJ1-1; 8 bases agree with TRBD1. The germline V gene encodes CDR1 SGHNT and CDR2 YENEEA. This CDR3 has 14 amino acids. The J segment lost 5 bases and the V segment lost 5 bases, leaving 7 bases of the junction unmatched. The CDR3 is CASSLTGGNTEAFF. CDR3 nucleotides: TGTGCCAGCAGCCTCACAGGGGGAAATACTGAAGCTTTCTTT.

CDR3 loop: CASSQLGIRAFF. The CDR3, as DNA: TGCGCCAGCAGCCAACTGGGTATCAGAGCTTTCTTT. The chain carries TRBV4-1 and TRBJ1-1, with D uncertain. CDR1 is MGHRA, CDR2 YSYEKL, per germline. The CDR3 is made up of 12 amino acids. V was cut by 2 bases and J by 10 bases, with 11 bases left in between.

V and J are TRBV19 and TRBJ1-5; 9 bases agree with TRBD1. Germline loops: CDR1 LNHDA, CDR2 SQIVND (reference sequence). The length of the CDR3 is 14 residues. V dropped 4 bases and J dropped 5; count of bases not matched to a gene: 3. The CDR3: CASSNRDRDQPQHF. Here the CDR3 DNA reads TGTGCCAGTAGTAACCGGGACAGGGATCAGCCCCAGCATTTT.

This chain joins TRBV9 and TRBJ1-1; TRBD1 matches at 8 bases. CDR3 length: 14 residues. CDR1 and CDR2 (germline): SGDLS, YYNGEE. J was trimmed by 3 bases and V by 2 bases; bases with no gene match: 3. The CDR3 region has the DNA TGTGCCAGCAGCGTGACAGGGGAGGACACTGAAGCTTTCTTT. Translation: CASSVTGEDTEAFF.